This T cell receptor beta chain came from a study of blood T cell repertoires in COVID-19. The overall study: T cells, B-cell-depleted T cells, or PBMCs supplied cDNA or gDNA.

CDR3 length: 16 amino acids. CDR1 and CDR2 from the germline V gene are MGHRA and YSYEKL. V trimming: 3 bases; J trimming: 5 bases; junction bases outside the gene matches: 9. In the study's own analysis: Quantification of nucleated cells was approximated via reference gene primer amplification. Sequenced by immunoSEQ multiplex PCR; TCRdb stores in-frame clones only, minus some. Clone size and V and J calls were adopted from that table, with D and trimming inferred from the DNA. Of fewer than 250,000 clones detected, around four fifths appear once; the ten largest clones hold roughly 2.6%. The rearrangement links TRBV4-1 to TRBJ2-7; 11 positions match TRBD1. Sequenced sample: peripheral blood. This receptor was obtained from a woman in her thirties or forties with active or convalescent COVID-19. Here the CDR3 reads CASSQNRDRGGDEQYF. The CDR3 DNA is TGCGCCAGCAGCCAGAACCGGGACAGGGGGGGGGACGAGCAGTACTTC.